This record looks at one TCR beta chain sequence and its context. The source of the sample is a study of T cell changes during pregnancy in multiple sclerosis. The table came from immunoSEQ multiplex PCR; TCRdb's copy has only in-frame clones and leaves some out. The sample lists nearly 110,000 clones, 92% occurring once. The germline gives CDR1 GTSNPN, CDR2 SVGIG (reference sequence). The V gene end was trimmed by 4 bases and the J gene end by 2 bases; junction bases not matched to a gene: 5. The length of the CDR3 is 14 residues. This clonotype originated in a female donor in good health, enrolled as a control in a pregnancy study. Sequences were derived from peripheral blood, sampled in the third trimester of pregnancy. The J gene is TRBJ2-7, the V gene TRBV30; 10 positions match TRBD1. CDR3 residues: CAWNPGQGTYEQYF. CDR3 nucleotides: TGTGCCTGGAACCCGGGACAGGGGACCTACGAGCAGTACTTC.